The 21 T cell receptor beta chains listed next were all sequenced from one sample in a study of early T cells in non-severe SARS-CoV-2 infection. TCRdb reanalysed the 5' RACE reads using MiXCR and keeps one entry per CDR3 protein. The table has about 100,000 distinct CDR3 sequences, about 13% seen once; the top ten hold 2% to 2.5%. Sequencing was performed on whole blood. The receptors were gathered from an adult who was a healthcare worker with PCR-confirmed SARS-CoV-2 infection or an uninfected control (not recorded which).

This clonotype came up many times. The gene calls are TRBV10-2 and TRBJ1-5; D perhaps matches TRBD1 (6 bases). Germline loops: CDR1 WSHSY, CDR2 SAAADI. The CDR3 contains 13 residues. V was shortened by 2 bases and J by 10 bases, with 12 bases between the two germline ends. CDR3 coding DNA: TGCGCCAGCAGTGAGCAGAGGACAGACCCCCAGCATTTT. Its protein product is CASSEQRTDPQHF.

At least ten counts were recorded for this clonotype. V and J are TRBV15 and TRBJ2-7; tentative D call: TRBD1 (5 bases). This CDR3 comprises 16 residues. Trimming removed 1 base at V and 3 bases at J, with 16 bases between. Germline lookup yields CDR1 LNHNV and CDR2 YYDKDF (reference sequence). In nucleotides, the CDR3 is TGTGCCACCAGCAGAGTCTCCACAGGAAGAGACTACGAGCAGTACTTC. Residues: CATSRVSTGRDYEQYF.

This clonotype was observed a handful of times. The chain joins TRBV28 to TRBJ1-1, with TRBD1 matching 8 bases. This CDR3 comprises 12 residues. Germline lookup yields CDR1 MDHEN and CDR2 SYDVKM. J was trimmed by 12 bases and V by 3 bases; bases with no gene match: 6. The CDR3 sequence: CASSFIQGGTFF. The CDR3 DNA reads as TGTGCCAGCAGTTTTATACAGGGGGGGACTTTCTTT. Complete variable domain (other parts from reference TRBV28 and TRBJ1-1): DVKVTQSSRYLVKRTGEKVFLECVQDMDHENMFWYRQDPGLGLRLIYFSYDVKMKEKGDIPEGYSVSREKKERFSLILESASTNQTSMYLCASSFIQGGTFFGQGTRLTVV.

Ten or more counts support this clonotype. J is TRBJ1-5 and V is TRBV2; 7 bases agree with TRBD1. This CDR3 comprises 15 residues. Germline CDR1 and CDR2: SNHLY and FYNNEI. The V segment lost 6 bases and the J segment 2 bases; nucleotides outside the gene matches: 7. The CDR3 spells CASRSGTAGNQPQHF. In DNA, the CDR3 is TGTGCCAGCAGGAGCGGGACAGCCGGCAATCAGCCCCAGCATTTT. Supplemented by reference TRBV2 and TRBJ1-5, the full variable domain reads EPEVTQTPSHQVTQMGQEVILRCVPISNHLYFYWYRQILGQKVEFLVSFYNNEISEKSEIFDDQFSVERPDGSNFTLKIRSTKLEDSAMYFCASRSGTAGNQPQHFGDGTRLSIL.

The rearrangement links TRBV21-1 to TRBJ1-1; the table gives TRBD1 as D, unverified against the DNA. TRBV21-1 is a documented pseudogene. This CDR3 contains 15 residues. CDR3: CASRHGRRDSTEAFF. The CDR3 DNA follows: TGTGCCAGCAGACATGGCCGAAGGGACAGCACTGAAGCTTTCTTT.

This clonotype showed up just a few times. The V gene is TRBV3-1, the J gene TRBJ2-7; D unclear. Germline values: CDR1 LGHDT, CDR2 YNNKEL (reference sequence). Trimming stripped 4 bases from V and 0 bases from J, with 22 bases between. There are 18 residues in the CDR3. CDR3 in amino acids: CASSPHLDLTLSSYEQYF. CDR3 DNA: TGTGCCAGCAGCCCTCATCTCGACCTTACACTGAGCTCCTACGAGCAGTACTTC.

The sample holds many counts of this clonotype. The rearrangement uses TRBV28 and TRBJ1-4; 7 bases agree with TRBD1. Looked up from germline, CDR1 is MDHEN and CDR2 is SYDVKM. The CDR3 is 15 amino acids. V dropped 6 bases and J dropped 0; count of bases not matched to a gene: 4. The CDR3 loop reads CASSRTGSTNEKLFF. The CDR3 nucleotides are TGTGCCAGCAGCCGGACAGGCTCAACTAATGAAAAACTGTTTTTT.

Turning to this clonotype: A junction boundary mismatches the germline segment, possibly from a read error. The CDR3 coding sequence is TGTGCCAGCAGTTTGGGCGGGTTCTCCTACGGGCAGTACTTC. It yields the protein CASSLGGFSYGQYF. The chain uses TRBV28 and TRBJ2-7, with a tentative D call TRBD2 (5 bases). The CDR3 consists of 14 residues. Looked up from germline, CDR1 is MDHEN and CDR2 is SYDVKM.

In its sample, this clonotype was seen many times. The chain joins TRBV27 to TRBJ2-7, with 7 bases lining up with TRBD2. The CDR3 is 11 amino acids. Germline CDR1 and CDR2: MNHEY and SMNVEV (reference sequence). The V segment lost 6 bases and the J segment 6 bases; nucleotides outside the gene matches: 2. As DNA, the CDR3 is TGTGCCAGCAGCTTAGCGGGCGAGCAGTACTTC. It specifies CASSLAGEQYF.

This clonotype has a count of ten or more. DNA for the CDR3: TGTGCCAGCAGCCTTAGCCGGGCGCGGGGCTCACCCCTCCACTTT. It specifies CASSLSRARGSPLHF. The genes are TRBV9 and TRBJ1-6; D might be TRBD1 (5 bases). CDR3 size: 15 residues. V dropped 4 bases and J dropped 10 bases, with 18 bases sitting between them. From germline, CDR1 is SGDLS and CDR2 YYNGEE.

The chain combines TRBV18 with TRBJ2-7; 9 bases fit TRBD1. This CDR3 has 16 amino acids. Unmatched junction bases numbered 9, after V lost 6 bases and J lost 0 bases. The V gene's germline CDR1 is KGHSH and CDR2 LQKENI. The CDR3 loop is CASSLGTGPNSYEQYF. CDR3 in DNA: TGTGCCAGCTCCCTTGGGACAGGGCCCAACTCCTACGAGCAGTACTTC.

In its sample, this clonotype was seen a few times. The chain has TRBV7-9 and TRBJ2-2; D might be TRBD2 (6 bases). The length of the CDR3 is 15 residues. Trimming took 3 bases from V and 1 from J, leaving 9 bases between them. From germline, CDR1 is SEHNR and CDR2 FQNEAQ (reference sequence). CDR3 coding DNA: TGTGCCAGCAGCTTGACGGGGGAGAACACCGGGGAGCTGTTTTTT. This translates into CASSLTGENTGELFF.

This clonotype was seen a handful of times. The chain links TRBV2 to TRBJ2-7; D call uncertain. CDR3 length equals 13 residues. Germline CDR1 reads SNHLY; CDR2 reads FYNNEI. The ends were cut back, 7 bases at V and 0 bases at J, with 10 bases in the middle. The DNA for the CDR3 is TGTGCCAGCATGAGACGCGTCTCCTACGAGCAGTACTTC. Its translation is CASMRRVSYEQYF.

This clonotype was observed a few times. The gene calls are TRBV2 and TRBJ1-3; D might be TRBD1 (5 bases). The V gene lost 5 bases and the J gene lost 0 bases, with 11 bases spanning the gap. Germline CDR1 and CDR2: SNHLY and FYNNEI. The CDR3 is 15 residues long. The CDR3 sequence is CASSKQAISGNTIYF. CDR3 DNA sequence: TGTGCCAGCAGTAAACAGGCGATCTCTGGAAACACCATATATTTT. Full variable domain (remainder filled in from reference TRBV2 and TRBJ1-3): EPEVTQTPSHQVTQMGQEVILRCVPISNHLYFYWYRQILGQKVEFLVSFYNNEISEKSEIFDDQFSVERPDGSNFTLKIRSTKLEDSAMYFCASSKQAISGNTIYFGEGSWLTVV.

Ten or more counts support this clonotype. The chain is built from TRBV18 and TRBJ1-2; weak D call: TRBD1 (5 bases). This CDR3 contains 12 residues. Germline-derived CDR1 and CDR2 are KGHSH and LQKENI. The V and J ends lost 5 bases and 6 bases respectively, with 10 bases between them. The DNA of the CDR3 is TGTGCCAGCTCAGCGGGGGGAGATGGCTACACCTTC. This gives the protein CASSAGGDGYTF.

There are a few counts of this clonotype. J is TRBJ1-5 and V is TRBV10-3; a weak D match, TRBD1 (5 bases). Between the trimmed V and J ends, which lost 2 bases and 0 bases, there was a span of 14 bases. The CDR3 loop spans 17 amino acids. CDR1 is ENHRY, CDR2 SYGVKD, per germline. The CDR3 bases are TGTGCCATCAGTGAGACTAAGGGGACTGATAGCAATCAGCCCCAGCATTTT. This codes for CAISETKGTDSNQPQHF.

Note on this clonotype: A single base separates this from a much larger clone, so it may be a read error. V and J are TRBV10-3 and TRBJ2-3; 9 bases are shared with TRBD1. Germline V lookup: CDR1 ENHRY, CDR2 SYGVKD. The V and J ends lost 8 bases and 2 bases, in that order; junction bases with no gene match: 8. The CDR3 contains 15 residues. CDR3 nucleotides: TGTGCCATCGGCTCGGGACAGGGAAACACAGATACGCAGTATTTT. It yields the protein CAIGSGQGNTDTQYF.

This clonotype was detected only a few times. The rearrangement links TRBV4-1 to TRBJ1-1; unclear D gene. The V end was cut by 5 bases, the J end by 10 bases, with 23 bases between. Per germline, CDR1 MGHRA and CDR2 YSYEKL. This CDR3 contains 15 residues. Here the CDR3 DNA reads TGCGCCAGCAGCTCCCGATACCAAGGATCTGATTTAGCTTTCTTT. Translating gives CASSSRYQGSDLAFF.

This clonotype was seen more than once but under ten times. J is TRBJ1-4 and V is TRBV27, with no clear D. The CDR3 consists of 15 residues. The V gene lost 5 bases and the J gene lost 3 bases, with 13 bases spanning the gap. The germline CDR1 and CDR2 sequences are MNHEY and SMNVEV (reference sequence). Written as DNA, the CDR3 is TGTGCCAGCAGTCCCCGATCAGCAGCTAATGAAAAACTGTTTTTT. Translation: CASSPRSAANEKLFF.

This chain uses TRBV28 with TRBJ2-4; tentative D call: TRBD2 (5 bases). The CDR3 is 15 residues long. V was clipped by 6 bases and J by 0 bases, with 12 bases between them. The germline V gene has CDR1 MDHEN and CDR2 SYDVKM. CDR3 sequence reads: CASSPTGIAKNIQYF. DNA of the CDR3: TGTGCCAGCAGCCCTACGGGGATAGCCAAAAACATTCAGTACTTC.

The rearrangement uses TRBV29-1 and TRBJ2-3; D is ambiguous. The CDR3 extends over 14 amino acids. Germline assignment: CDR1 SQVTM and CDR2 ANQGSEA. V lost 5 bases to trimming and J lost 0 bases, with 12 bases between them. The CDR3 is CSVHKSTSTDTQYF. CDR3 in DNA: TGCAGCGTTCATAAGTCCACTAGCACAGATACGCAGTATTTT.